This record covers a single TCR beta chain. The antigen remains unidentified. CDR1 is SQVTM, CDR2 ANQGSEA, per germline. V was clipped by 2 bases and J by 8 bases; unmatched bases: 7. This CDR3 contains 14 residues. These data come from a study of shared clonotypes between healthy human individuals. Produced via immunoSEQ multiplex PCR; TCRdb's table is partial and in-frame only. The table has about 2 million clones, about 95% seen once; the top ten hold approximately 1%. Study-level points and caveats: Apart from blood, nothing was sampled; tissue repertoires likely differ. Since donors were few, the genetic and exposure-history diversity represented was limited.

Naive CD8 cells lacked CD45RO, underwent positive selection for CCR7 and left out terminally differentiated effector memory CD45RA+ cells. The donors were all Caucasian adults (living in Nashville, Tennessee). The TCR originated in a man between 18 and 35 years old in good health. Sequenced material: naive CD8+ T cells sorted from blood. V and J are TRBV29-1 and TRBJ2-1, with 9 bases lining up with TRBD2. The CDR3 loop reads CSVEPGLADDEQFF. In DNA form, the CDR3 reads TGCAGCGTTGAACCGGGACTAGCAGACGATGAGCAGTTCTTC.